Following are 24 T cell receptor beta chains from one sample sequenced in a study of T cells in Graves' hyperthyroidism and ophthalmopathy. Amplification yielded TCR beta CDR3 regions, with RNA transcripts as the source. The primer set for the first-round RT-PCR of the TCR CDR3 was HTBI. TCRdb reanalysed the multiplex PCR reads using MiXCR and keeps one entry per CDR3 protein. The data hold 450,000 to 650,000 distinct CDR3 sequences, with more than 13% observed a single time. The sample comprised blood. The receptors were sampled from a woman aged 18 to 35 with Graves' ophthalmopathy.

This clonotype was counted between two and nine times. V and J are TRBV6-1 and TRBJ2-1, with 10 bases aligning to TRBD2. Germline V gene sequence: CDR1 MNHNS, CDR2 SASEGT. The CDR3 is 14 residues long. Unmatched junction bases numbered 6, after V lost 4 bases and J lost 9 bases. CDR3 nucleotide sequence: TGTGCCAGCAGTGCTAGCGGGAGAGTCGGTGAGCAGTTCTTC. Protein product: CASSASGRVGEQFF.

This clonotype was detected many times. The V gene is TRBV5-1, the J gene TRBJ1-2, with 7 bases matching TRBD1. CDR3 length: 14 residues. Per the germline V gene, CDR1 is SGHRS and CDR2 is YFSETQ. Unmatched junction bases numbered 6, after V lost 1 base and J lost 6 bases. This chain's CDR3 is CASSLPGTEDGYTF. The CDR3 bases are TGCGCCAGCAGCTTGCCAGGGACAGAGGATGGCTACACCTTC.

This clonotype was counted at least ten times. This rearrangement joins TRBV11-2 to TRBJ1-1; no definite D call. Germline V gene lookup returns CDR1 SGHAT and CDR2 FQNNGV. The CDR3 extends over 14 amino acids. Trimming shortened V by 3 bases and J by 1 base, and 9 bases separated the two germline ends. The CDR3 DNA is TGTGCCAGCAGCTTTAGGACGGCGAACACTGAAGCTTTCTTT. Translation: CASSFRTANTEAFF.

In this sample, this clonotype turned up many times. The chain carries TRBV20-1 and TRBJ2-3; a weak D match, TRBD2 (5 bases). The CDR3 runs 13 residues. V was cut by 2 bases and J by 4 bases, with 10 bases left in between. Germline V gene sequence: CDR1 DFQATT, CDR2 SNEGSKA (reference sequence). CDR3 residues: CSARKDGADTQYF. The CDR3 DNA reads TGCAGTGCTAGAAAAGACGGGGCAGATACGCAGTATTTT.

CDR3 sequence: CASSSALWDTNTEAFF. In DNA, the CDR3 is TGTGCCAGCAGTTCGGCGCTATGGGACACGAACACTGAAGCTTTCTTT. The chain has TRBV27 and TRBJ1-1; TRBD1 might be the D (6 bases). Trimming cost V 4 bases and J 1 base, with 16 bases left between them. The CDR3 is made up of 16 amino acids. Germline-derived CDR1 and CDR2 are MNHEY and SMNVEV (reference sequence).

The CDR3 loop reads CASSIDRGMETQYF. The CDR3 nucleotides read TGTGCCAGTAGTATCGACAGGGGGATGGAGACCCAGTACTTC. The rearrangement links TRBV19 to TRBJ2-5; 9 bases match TRBD1. Germline lookup yields CDR1 LNHDA and CDR2 SQIVND (reference sequence). The CDR3 runs 14 residues. V was clipped by 3 bases and J by 5 bases; unmatched bases: 4.

This clonotype was counted ten times or more. The CDR3: CASSPGPNTGELFF. The CDR3 nucleotides read TGTGCCAGCAGTCCGGGACCGAACACCGGGGAGCTGTTTTTT. This rearrangement joins TRBV18 to TRBJ2-2; either TRBD1 or TRBD2 may fit D (5 bases each). V lost 8 bases to trimming and J lost 0 bases, with 10 bases between them. The CDR3 has 14 residues. Germline CDR1 is KGHSH and CDR2 is LQKENI. The whole variable domain, remainder taken from reference TRBV18 and TRBJ2-2, is NAGVMQNPRHLVRRRGQEARLRCSPMKGHSHVYWYRQLPEEGLKFMVYLQKENIIDESGMPKERFSAEFPKEGPSILRIQQVVRGDSAAYFCASSPGPNTGELFFGEGSRLTVL.

In this sample, this clonotype turned up a few times. The rearrangement joins TRBV7-9 to TRBJ1-2; D is ambiguous. With 5 bases removed from V and 7 bases from J, the gap between germline ends came to 14 bases. Germline V gene lookup returns CDR1 SEHNR and CDR2 FQNEAQ (reference sequence). The CDR3 runs 13 residues. CDR3 sequence reads: CASSPKTRLGYTF. For the CDR3, the DNA is TGTGCCAGCAGCCCTAAGACCCGTCTTGGCTACACCTTC.

This clonotype was counted ten times or more. This chain links TRBV20-1 with TRBJ1-5, with D possibly being TRBD1 (5 bases). The V end lost 0 bases, the J end lost 7 bases, and 13 bases lay between the germline ends. This CDR3 region has 14 residues. Germline V gives CDR1 DFQATT, CDR2 SNEGSKA (reference sequence). This CDR3 reads CSARDRGTAQPQHF. In nucleotides, the CDR3 is TGCAGTGCTAGAGATCGGGGGACTGCACAGCCCCAGCATTTT.

In its sample, this clonotype was seen many times. This chain links TRBV6-1 with TRBJ2-1; a weak D match, TRBD2 (6 bases). Germline V lookup: CDR1 MNHNS, CDR2 SASEGT. The CDR3 totals 14 residues. Trimming took off 1 base at V and 6 bases at J, with 10 bases between the two ends. CDR3 loop: CASSEGLVPNEQFF. CDR3 nucleotides: TGTGCCAGCAGTGAAGGACTAGTTCCCAATGAGCAGTTCTTC.

The chain uses TRBV4-2 and TRBJ1-4; 7 nucleotides line up with TRBD1. The ends lost 2 bases at V and 7 bases at J; junction bases unmatched: 10. Germline V gene sequence: CDR1 LGHNA, CDR2 YNFKEQ. This CDR3 is 16 amino acids long. DNA of the CDR3: TGTGCCAGCAGCCAATGGACAACAGGGGAGGTTGAAAAACTGTTTTTT. Its protein product is CASSQWTTGEVEKLFF.

This clonotype showed up just a few times. The rearrangement uses TRBV30 and TRBJ2-3, with 7 bases fitting TRBD1. The germline gives CDR1 GTSNPN, CDR2 SVGIG (reference sequence). The CDR3 is 14 amino acids. Trimming cost V 2 bases and J 2 bases; bases outside gene matches: 4. In nucleotides, the CDR3 is TGTGCCTGGAGTCTGACAGGGTACACAGATACGCAGTATTTT. Translated: CAWSLTGYTDTQYF. Full variable domain (rest looked up from reference TRBV30 and TRBJ2-3): SQTIHQWPATLVQPVGSPLSLECTVEGTSNPNLYWYRQAAGRGLQLLFYSVGIGQISSEVPQNLSASRPQDRQFILSSKKLLLSDSGFYLCAWSLTGYTDTQYFGPGTRLTVL.

This clonotype has just a few counts. V usage is TRBV7-9 and J usage is TRBJ2-1; D gene unclear. The CDR3 has 15 residues. The ends were cut back, 6 bases at V and 1 base at J, with 13 bases in the middle. Germline assignment: CDR1 SEHNR and CDR2 FQNEAQ (reference sequence). In nucleotides, the CDR3 is TGTGCCAGCAGATCCCGAGGAAGGTCCTACAATGAGCAGTTCTTC. Its protein is CASRSRGRSYNEQFF.

This clonotype was detected many times. The chain uses TRBV2 and TRBJ1-4, with TRBD1 matching over 9 bases. The length of the CDR3 is 13 residues. Per germline, CDR1 SNHLY and CDR2 FYNNEI. Trimming took 3 bases from V and 8 from J; bases not matched to a gene: 1. CDR3 in amino acids: CASSEGTGEKLFF. The DNA of the CDR3 is TGTGCCAGCAGTGAGGGGACAGGGGAAAAACTGTTTTTT.

This clonotype came up a few times. V is TRBV6-1 and J is TRBJ1-5; the D is unclear. Between the trimmed V and J ends, which lost 5 bases and 0 bases, there was a span of 20 bases. This CDR3 spans 18 amino acids. Germline CDR1 is MNHNS and CDR2 is SASEGT. Here the CDR3 reads CASSPVHRAPYSNQPQHF. CDR3 coding DNA: TGTGCCAGCAGTCCTGTTCATCGGGCCCCCTATAGCAATCAGCCCCAGCATTTT.

On this clonotype: A much larger clone is a single base away; this may be a read error. The chain couples TRBV5-1 to TRBJ2-1; possible D gene TRBD1, 7 bases. The germline V gene has CDR1 SGHRS and CDR2 YFSETQ. The CDR3 totals 14 residues. CDR3 sequence: CASSSQGGYSEQFF. For the CDR3, the DNA is TGCGCCAGCAGCTCCCAGGGGGGCTACAGTGAGCAGTTCTTC.

This clonotype was counted ten times or more. The chain has TRBV28 and TRBJ2-7; 7 bases map to TRBD2. Losses at the gene ends were 4 bases for V and 3 bases for J; bases not matched to a gene: 9. The germline V gene encodes CDR1 MDHEN and CDR2 SYDVKM. This CDR3 spans 15 amino acids. CDR3 region: CASSSAGVPYYEQYF. The CDR3, as DNA: TGTGCCAGCAGTTCGGCGGGAGTCCCCTACTACGAGCAGTACTTC.

The chain uses TRBV5-4 and TRBJ2-3, with TRBD1 identical over 9 bases. The CDR3 loop spans 15 amino acids. Germline-derived CDR1 and CDR2 are SGHNT and YYREEE (reference sequence). After removal of 4 bases from V and 4 bases from J, the junction contained 7 bases not matched to a gene. CDR3 sequence reads: CASSPGQGTADTQYF. Written as DNA, the CDR3 is TGTGCCAGCAGCCCCGGACAGGGGACGGCAGATACGCAGTATTTT.

This clonotype has more than one count but fewer than ten. This chain links TRBV7-2 with TRBJ2-7, with 11 bases matching TRBD2. CDR1 SGHTA and CDR2 FQGNSA come from the germline V gene. The CDR3 length is 15 residues. Losses at the gene ends were 5 bases for V and 3 bases for J; bases not matched to a gene: 6. The CDR3 region is CASSPGLADVYEQYF. The CDR3 nucleotides are TGTGCCAGCAGCCCGGGACTAGCGGACGTCTACGAGCAGTACTTC.

J is TRBJ1-5 and V is TRBV9, with TRBD1 as a possible D gene (5 bases). With 6 bases removed from V and 5 bases from J, the gap between germline ends came to 15 bases. The CDR3 length is 14 residues. Germline V gene sequence: CDR1 SGDLS, CDR2 YYNGEE. CDR3 sequence reads: CASNGGRMDQPQHF. The CDR3 region has the DNA TGTGCCAGCAATGGGGGGAGAATGGATCAGCCCCAGCATTTT. Full variable domain (remainder filled in from reference TRBV9 and TRBJ1-5): DSGVTQTPKHLITATGQRVTLRCSPRSGDLSVYWYQQSLDQGLQFLIQYYNGEERAKGNILERFSAQQFPDLHSELNLSSLELGDSALYFCASNGGRMDQPQHFGDGTRLSIL.

This clonotype was picked up a small number of times. V and J are TRBV5-1 and TRBJ2-4; TRBD1 agrees at 9 bases. Germline lookup yields CDR1 SGHRS and CDR2 YFSETQ. CDR3 size: 19 residues. V gave up 6 bases and J gave up 1 base; unmatched junction bases: 17. CDR3 sequence: CASTRGDREDSRAKNIQYF. DNA for the CDR3: TGCGCCAGCACCAGGGGGGACAGGGAGGATAGTAGGGCCAAAAACATTCAGTACTTC.

Concerning this clonotype itself: A much larger clone lies one base from this, so it may be a read error. The V and J genes are TRBV27 and TRBJ2-5; D might be TRBD1 (5 bases). The ends were cut back, 4 bases at V and 9 bases at J, with 18 bases in the middle. The CDR3 is 14 amino acids. Germline CDR1 reads MNHEY; CDR2 reads SMNVEV (reference sequence). Here the CDR3 DNA reads TGTGCCAGCAGTTCATTGAGACAGAGTAAAGCCCAGTACTTC. As protein: CASSSLRQSKAQYF.

This clonotype was detected a few times. V gene TRBV7-9 combines with J gene TRBJ1-2; 7 bases align to TRBD1. The germline CDR1 and CDR2 sequences are SEHNR and FQNEAQ (reference sequence). This CDR3 has 13 residues. The junction had 8 bases not matched to a gene; V was cut back by 6 bases and J by 7 bases. The CDR3 loop reads CASRPDRASGYTF. DNA for the CDR3: TGTGCCAGCAGACCCGACAGGGCATCTGGCTACACCTTC.

This chain links TRBV28 with TRBJ2-3, with 14 bases matching TRBD2. CDR3 length equals 17 residues. Germline assignment: CDR1 MDHEN and CDR2 SYDVKM. J lost 4 bases, V lost 8 bases, and 11 bases had no gene match. The CDR3 is CASSNPGLAGDPDTQYF. The CDR3 nucleotides read TGTGCCAGCTCCAATCCGGGACTAGCGGGAGATCCAGATACGCAGTATTTT.